Listed below are T cell receptor beta chains from one sample, sequenced in a study of blood T cell repertoires in COVID-19. The assay was immunoSEQ multiplex PCR, and TCRdb's table has in-frame clones only and misses some. The sample carries fewer than 120,000 clones, almost 80% recorded once. Material: peripheral blood. Every receptor here comes from a woman older than 75 with active or convalescent COVID-19. Each CDR3 is given with its conserved first and last residue. The order of the fields is V gene, J gene, D gene, clone size, CDR3 DNA, CDR3 protein. A D gene is named only where the DNA matches it firmly. Expanded clones get a size class; other rows say once, few or many, or leave the size out.

TRBV27,TRBJ1-1,.,.,TGTGCCAGCAGTTTCAAGGGGGTCAGGACTGAAGCTTTCTTT,CASSFKGVRTEAFF
TRBV6-1,TRBJ1-6,.,.,TGTGCCAGCAGTGAACCGGGTAATGGTAATTCACCCCTCCACTTT,CASSEPGNGNSPLHF
TRBV2,TRBJ1-5,.,few,TGTGCCAGCTCCCGCGGACACAGCAATCAGCCCCAGCATTTT,CASSRGHSNQPQHF
TRBV9,TRBJ1-5,.,.,TGTGCCAGCAGCGCTACACAGGGAGCGCCCCAGCATTTT,CASSATQGAPQHF
TRBV27,TRBJ2-5,.,.,TGTGGAGAAGTAGCGGTCCAAGAGACCCAGTACTTC,CGEVAVQETQYF
TRBV5-1,TRBJ2-1,TRBD2,.,TGCGCCAGCAGACAAATAGCGGGGGGTATATACAATGAGCAGTTCTTC,CASRQIAGGIYNEQFF
TRBV10-3,TRBJ1-2,.,.,TGTGCCATCAGTAGAGACAGTAACTATGGCTACACCTTC,CAISRDSNYGYTF
TRBV5-4,TRBJ2-1,TRBD1,.,TGTGCCAGCAGCTTTCACAGGGGCTCCTACAATGAGCAGTTCTTC,CASSFHRGSYNEQFF
TRBV6-5,TRBJ2-5,TRBD1,few,TGTGCCAGCACCCCAGGACAGGTCCAAGAGACCCAGTACTTC,CASTPGQVQETQYF
TRBV9,TRBJ2-4,TRBD1,.,TGTGCCAGCAGCGTATCAGGACAGGGGCGCATTCAGTACTTC,CASSVSGQGRIQYF
TRBV10-1,TRBJ2-7,.,.,TGCGCCAGCAGTGAGGCCGGCTACGAGCAGTACTTC,CASSEAGYEQYF
TRBV10-3,TRBJ1-1,TRBD1,.,TGTGCCATCAGTGACGACAGGGGCCGCGTCGCTTTCTTT,CAISDDRGRVAFF
TRBV19,TRBJ1-1,TRBD1,.,TGTGCCAGTAGAGGACAGGGTTTGAACACTGAAGCTTTCTTT,CASRGQGLNTEAFF
TRBV18,TRBJ1-6,TRBD1,.,TGTGCCAGCTCAAAGGACAGGGTCGACTCCTATAATTCACCCCTCCACTTT,CASSKDRVDSYNSPLHF
TRBV5-1,TRBJ1-2,.,once,TGCGCCAGCAGCTACGGGGGGCGATTTGATGGCTACACCTTC,CASSYGGRFDGYTF
TRBV6-5,TRBJ1-4,.,few,TGTGCCAGCAGTTATACAGAACGGGAAAAACTGTTTTTT,CASSYTEREKLFF
TRBV7-2,TRBJ2-2,.,.,TGTGCCAGCAGCTTAGCGGCAGGGAACACCGGGGAGCTGTTTTTT,CASSLAAGNTGELFF
TRBV10-3,TRBJ2-5,.,.,TGTGCCATCAGTGAGGTTCCGGCTAGCGCGACCCAGTACTTC,CAISEVPASATQYF
TRBV5-1,TRBJ1-1,TRBD1,.,TGCGCCAGCAGCGAACAGGGGGCTCTGAACACTGAAGCTTTCTTT,CASSEQGALNTEAFF
TRBV5-4,TRBJ2-3,.,.,TGTGCCAGCTCAGCTTCGCAGGTTGCCCAACGGACGCAGTATTTT,CASSASQVAQRTQYF
TRBV5-4,TRBJ2-7,TRBD1,many,TGTGCCAGCAGCCCCGGGACAGTTAGCTCCTACGAGCAGTACTTC,CASSPGTVSSYEQYF
TRBV21-1,TRBJ2-7,.,.,TGTGCCAGCAGCAAAGACGGCGGAGAGAGCTCCTACGAGCAGTACTTC,CASSKDGGESSYEQYF
TRBV18,TRBJ1-2,TRBD1,.,TGTGCCAGCTCATCCACGACAGGGGGCCAGGATGGCTACACCTTC,CASSSTTGGQDGYTF
TRBV7-8,TRBJ1-2,.,.,TGTGCCAGCAGCGGCTTGGAAGACAGCTATGGCTACACCTTC,CASSGLEDSYGYTF
TRBV18,TRBJ1-2,TRBD1,.,TGTGCCAGCTCAATGACAGGGGGCTATGGCTACACCTTC,CASSMTGGYGYTF
TRBV19,TRBJ2-3,.,.,TGTGCCAGTAACGAGCGGACGAGGGATACGCAGTATTTT,CASNERTRDTQYF
TRBV28,TRBJ1-2,TRBD1,.,TGTGCCAGCGGGCGCCCGGACAGGGGAAACTATGGCTACACCTTC,CASGRPDRGNYGYTF
TRBV29-1,TRBJ2-5,.,.,TGCAGCGTTGATCGCAGCCAAGAGACCCAGTACTTC,CSVDRSQETQYF
TRBV4-3,TRBJ1-2,.,few,TGCGCCAGCAGCCAAGAACCCGGGGAGAACTATGGCTACACCTTC,CASSQEPGENYGYTF
TRBV14,TRBJ1-6,TRBD1,.,TGTGCCAGCAGCCAGTACAGGGGTATTTCACCCCTCCACTTT,CASSQYRGISPLHF
TRBV4-2,TRBJ1-5,.,.,TGTGCCAGCAGTCTTTTCGACGGACATAGCAATCAGCCCCAGCATTTT,CASSLFDGHSNQPQHF
TRBV7-9,TRBJ2-1,TRBD2,.,TGTGCCAGCAGCTCTCTGCGGCGGGAGGGGGTTGAGCAGTTCTTC,CASSSLRREGVEQFF
TRBV14,TRBJ2-1,TRBD2,.,TGTGCCAGCAGCCCGGGACTAGCCACCTACAATGAGCAGTTCTTC,CASSPGLATYNEQFF
TRBV4-2,TRBJ2-1,.,once,TGTGCCAGCACGACGCCGGGAGCGGACTCCTACAATGAGCAGTTCTTC,CASTTPGADSYNEQFF
TRBV7-9,TRBJ1-3,.,.,TGTGCCAGCAGCTTTTCGCAGGTCGGGGCTGGAAACACCATATATTTT,CASSFSQVGAGNTIYF
TRBV7-4,TRBJ1-5,.,.,TGTGCCAGCAGCCCGACCGGGACATCAACGCTGCCCCAGCATTTT,CASSPTGTSTLPQHF
TRBV21-1,TRBJ2-6,.,.,TGTGCCAGCAGCAAAACCCCGGGGACAGGGGCCAAGTCTGGGGCCAACGTCCTGACTTTC,CASSKTPGTGAKSGANVLTF
TRBV15,TRBJ1-4,.,once,TGTGCCACCAGCAGAGATGCCCTCCCACGACTCCGAGGCAATGAAAAACTGTTTTTT,CATSRDALPRLRGNEKLFF
TRBV7-9,TRBJ2-2,.,once,TGTGCCAGCAGCTTAGCCAGGGGTGATCCCCACGGGGAGCTGTTTTTT,CASSLARGDPHGELFF
TRBV18,TRBJ2-3,.,.,TGTGCCAGCTCACTACCGGGCTCAGATACGCAGTATTTT,CASSLPGSDTQYF
TRBV29-1,TRBJ2-7,TRBD2,.,TGCAGCGTCGGGACTAGCGGGTTCGCCTACGAGCAGTACTTC,CSVGTSGFAYEQYF
TRBV11-3,TRBJ2-5,TRBD2,.,TGTGCCAGCAGCTTAAGGGAGGGGTTAGCGGGAGGGGAGACCCAGTACTTC,CASSLREGLAGGETQYF
TRBV12-3/TRBV12-4,TRBJ1-2,.,.,TGTGCCAGCAGTCTACAGGAAGTGAATGGCTACACCTTC,CASSLQEVNGYTF
TRBV7-9,TRBJ1-6,.,.,TGTGCCGGCAGCCAGGACAGCGGCCCAAATTCACCCCTCCACTTT,CAGSQDSGPNSPLHF
TRBV5-1,TRBJ2-2,.,.,TGCGCCAGCAGCGCTAGCGTAGGTTCCGGGGAGCTGTTTTTT,CASSASVGSGELFF
TRBV5-1,TRBJ2-1,TRBD2,.,TGCGCCAGCAGCCCCACCGGGACTAGCGGGGAAAAGCAGTTCTTC,CASSPTGTSGEKQFF
TRBV4-1,TRBJ2-2,.,.,TGCGCCAGCAGCCCGACCGAGGCGAACACCGGGGAGCTGTTTTTT,CASSPTEANTGELFF
TRBV5-8,TRBJ2-5,.,.,TGTGCCAGCAGCTCCGGGGAGACCCAGTACTTC,CASSSGETQYF
TRBV6-1,TRBJ2-7,TRBD2,.,TGTGCCAGCAGTGAAGGCGGGAGGGCCGACGAGCAGTACTTC,CASSEGGRADEQYF